The 18 T cell receptor beta chains in this list originate from one sample, sequenced in a study of blood T cells in healthy people across ages. Primers used in a second PCR of roughly 6 to 11 cycles were a sample-barcoded 5' primer and a J-beta primer mix. Using its own MiXCR run on the 5' RACE reads, TCRdb lists one record per CDR3 protein. The sample lists about 670,000 distinct CDR3 sequences; around two fifths were seen once. The sample was blood. These receptors all come from an older man in good health.

This clonotype has only a few counts. This clone may be a read error of a much larger clone one base away. The gene calls are TRBV4-2 and TRBJ2-1, with unresolved D. Trimming left V 5 bases short and J 3 bases short, with 14 bases between. Germline loops: CDR1 LGHNA, CDR2 YNFKEQ. CDR3 length equals 15 residues. Here the CDR3 reads CASSSGHLNYNEQFF. The CDR3 coding sequence is TGTGCCAGCAGCTCCGGGCACCTTAACTACAATGAGCAGTTCTTC.

The chain combines TRBV7-8 with TRBJ1-4, with 7 bases lining up with TRBD1. Germline V gene data show CDR1 as SGHVS and CDR2 as FQNEAQ. The CDR3 runs 14 residues. V lost 5 bases and J lost 7; bases outside the gene matches: 7. CDR3 nucleotide sequence: TGTGCCAGCAGCGACGACAGGGTCACTGAAAAACTGTTTTTT. Protein sequence: CASSDDRVTEKLFF. Based on the CDR3 plus reference TRBV7-8 and TRBJ1-4, the full variable domain is GAGVSQSPRYKVAKRGQDVALRCDPISGHVSLFWYQQALGQGPEFLTYFQNEAQLDKSGLPSDRFFAERPEGSVSTLKIQRTQQEDSAVYLCASSDDRVTEKLFFGSGTQLSVL.

This clonotype was seen a handful of times. The rearrangement uses TRBV29-1 and TRBJ2-3; D is uncertain. Trimming shortened V by 4 bases and J by 2 bases, and 10 bases separated the two germline ends. The CDR3 covers 13 residues. CDR1 is SQVTM, CDR2 ANQGSEA, per germline. Written as DNA, the CDR3 is TGCAGCGTTGGCGTCAGAGACACAGATACGCAGTATTTT. It specifies CSVGVRDTDTQYF.

The chain uses TRBV5-1 and TRBJ2-1; TRBD2 aligns across 7 bases. CDR1 SGHRS and CDR2 YFSETQ come from the germline V gene. This CDR3 comprises 15 residues. The trim removed 3 bases at V and 6 bases at J, leaving 9 bases unmatched. CDR3 sequence (DNA): TGCGCCAGCAGCTCAGAACTAGCGAGAGTCAATGAGCAGTTCTTC. Translated: CASSSELARVNEQFF.

As for this clonotype: This may be a read error: a much more frequent sequence differs by one nucleotide. The rearrangement links TRBV5-1 to TRBJ2-3; D is perhaps TRBD2 (6 bases). This CDR3 is 14 amino acids long. CDR1 and CDR2 from the germline V gene are SGHRS and YFSETQ. The CDR3 loop reads CASSGGTSTATQYF. CDR3 nucleotide sequence: TGCGCCAGCAGCGGGGGAACTAGCACAGCTACGCAGTATTTT.

V is TRBV12-1 and J is TRBJ2-3; the table's D call, TRBD1, was not checked against the DNA. TRBV12-1 has pseudogene status. The CDR3 has 17 amino acids. CDR3: CASSPGSRDRAGNTQYF. The CDR3 bases are TGTGCCAGCAGCCCCGGTTCCCGGGACAGAGCCGGCAATACGCAGTATTTT.

This clonotype was counted at least ten times. The chain joins TRBV20-1 to TRBJ2-3, with D perhaps given as TRBD1 or TRBD2 (6 bases each). The CDR3 is 14 amino acids. Looked up from germline, CDR1 is DFQATT and CDR2 is SNEGSKA (reference sequence). V lost 6 bases, J lost 0 bases, and 13 bases lay in between. CDR3 DNA: TGCAGTGCCGAGGGGGGCCCCAGCACAGATACGCAGTATTTT. Its translation: CSAEGGPSTDTQYF.

This chain connects TRBV28 to TRBJ2-3, with D unclear. V was clipped by 5 bases and J by 10 bases, with 16 bases between them. The CDR3 has 13 amino acids. CDR1 and CDR2 (germline): MDHEN, SYDVKM. CDR3 loop: CASSPKITSAQYF. The DNA for the CDR3 is TGTGCCAGCAGTCCAAAAATTACATCGGCGCAGTATTTT.

There are a few counts of this clonotype. The chain combines TRBV20-1 with TRBJ1-6; 8 bases are a match to TRBD1. The V gene end was trimmed by 1 base and the J gene end by 0 bases; junction bases not matched to a gene: 5. The CDR3 extends over 17 amino acids. The germline CDR1 and CDR2 sequences are DFQATT and SNEGSKA (reference sequence). This CDR3 reads CSARGTGTSSYNSPLHF. CDR3 coding DNA: TGCAGTGCTAGAGGGACAGGGACGAGCTCCTATAATTCACCCCTCCACTTT.

This chain links TRBV28 with TRBJ1-4, with TRBD1 matching 9 bases. CDR3 length: 15 residues. Germline V gene data show CDR1 as MDHEN and CDR2 as SYDVKM. With V trimmed by 5 bases and J by 8 bases, 9 bases remained unmatched. DNA for the CDR3: TGTGCCAGCAGTCTCCCCGGGACAGGGAGAGAAAAACTGTTTTTT. Amino acids: CASSLPGTGREKLFF. Combining the CDR3 with reference TRBV28 and TRBJ1-4 gives the whole variable domain DVKVTQSSRYLVKRTGEKVFLECVQDMDHENMFWYRQDPGLGLRLIYFSYDVKMKEKGDIPEGYSVSREKKERFSLILESASTNQTSMYLCASSLPGTGREKLFFGSGTQLSVL.

The V and J genes are TRBV9 and TRBJ2-6; D may be TRBD2 (5 bases). Germline lookup yields CDR1 SGDLS and CDR2 YYNGEE. CDR3 size: 20 residues. V was pared by 4 bases and J by 0 bases, with 23 bases between. This chain's CDR3 is CASSFRGFEGGGSGANVLTF. The CDR3 region has the DNA TGTGCCAGCAGCTTCCGAGGGTTTGAGGGTGGAGGCTCTGGGGCCAACGTCCTGACTTTC.

In this sample, this clonotype turned up many times. The chain combines TRBV29-1 with TRBJ2-3, with TRBD1 matching over 8 bases. CDR3 length equals 13 residues. V dropped 8 bases and J dropped 3; count of bases not matched to a gene: 7. The germline V gene has CDR1 SQVTM and CDR2 ANQGSEA. The CDR3 sequence is CSLHRDRTDTQYF. CDR3 nucleotides: TGCAGCTTACACCGGGACAGGACAGATACGCAGTATTTT.

The chain links TRBV5-1 to TRBJ1-1; 10 bases map to TRBD1. CDR3 length equals 15 residues. The junction had 5 bases not matched to a gene; V was cut back by 2 bases and J by 4 bases. In germline, CDR1 is SGHRS, CDR2 YFSETQ. The CDR3 bases are TGCGCCAGCAGCTTATCCGGGACAGGGGTCACTGAAGCTTTCTTT. As protein: CASSLSGTGVTEAFF.

This clonotype was picked up many times. The rearrangement links TRBV11-2 to TRBJ2-3, with 9 bases fitting TRBD2. V shed 5 bases, J shed 2 bases, and the junction held 11 bases outside the gene matches. The CDR3 has 17 residues. Germline loops: CDR1 SGHAT, CDR2 FQNNGV. CDR3 DNA sequence: TGTGCCAGCAGCCCCTTCGGCGGGAGGGACAACACAGATACGCAGTATTTT. It codes for CASSPFGGRDNTDTQYF.

Many counts were recorded for this clonotype. The gene calls are TRBV18 and TRBJ2-1, with TRBD1 identical over 8 bases. Germline V CDR1 and CDR2: KGHSH, LQKENI. There are 14 residues in the CDR3. V lost 2 bases to trimming and J lost 13 bases; unmatched junction nucleotides: 10. CDR3 nucleotides: TGTGCCAGCTCACCAGAGAATGGACAGGGCGCCCAGTTCTTC. Residues: CASSPENGQGAQFF.

Worth noting for this clonotype: It may be a read error: a sequence one base away is much more abundant. The chain has TRBV29-1 and TRBJ2-5; D is perhaps TRBD2 (6 bases). The V end was cut by 6 bases, the J end by 4 bases, with 15 bases between. The CDR3 runs 13 residues. Germline V gives CDR1 SQVTM, CDR2 ANQGSEA. The CDR3 DNA sequence: TGCAGCGTCGAACGGCGGGAACGAGAGACCCAGTACTTC. It is translated as CSVERRERETQYF.

The chain joins TRBV6-2 or TRBV6-3 to TRBJ2-5; no clear D gene. The J call could be wrong; TRBJ2-1 is a better fit for the DNA end. The CDR3 is made up of 14 amino acids. The germline V gene has CDR1 MNHEY and CDR2 SVGEGT. CDR3: CASSPLVGQETQFF. The CDR3 DNA reads as TGTGCCAGCAGCCCTTTGGTGGGCCAAGAGACCCAGTTCTTC.

This clonotype was counted between two and nine times. The rearrangement links TRBV28 to TRBJ2-3; no reliable D call. Germline loops: CDR1 MDHEN, CDR2 SYDVKM. Trimming removed 5 bases at V and 5 bases at J, with 17 bases between. The CDR3 consists of 15 residues. The chain's CDR3 is CASSVPLNIGDTQYF. The CDR3 DNA follows: TGTGCCAGCAGTGTACCTCTCAATATCGGAGATACGCAGTATTTT.